This is a list of T cell receptor beta chains from one sample in a study of follicular helper T cells after annual influenza vaccination. TCRdb's copy holds only in-frame clones and misses some; the assay was immunoSEQ multiplex PCR. Here the sample spans some 8,200 clones, roughly 82% being singletons. Sample: CXCR5+ CD38- circulating T follicular helper cells from blood, taken on the day of influenza vaccination. The receptors originated from an adult who received the influenza vaccine. The CDR3 runs from the conserved cysteine through the conserved F or W. The D gene is left open where the match is weak. A row's size may be missing; if present it is once, few, many or a size class.

v_call	j_call	cdr3_length	d_call	clone_size	cdr3_aa	cdr3_nt
TRBV10-3	TRBJ1-2	14	TRBD1	.	CAIREGQGHYGYTF	TGTGCCATCAGAGAGGGACAGGGACACTATGGCTACACCTTC
TRBV27	TRBJ1-5	13	.	.	CASSSQGLGPQHF	TGTGCCAGCAGTTCTCAGGGGCTGGGGCCCCAGCATTTT
TRBV7-2	TRBJ2-1	15	TRBD2	once	CASSFSSGAYNEQFF	TGTGCCAGCAGCTTCTCTAGCGGGGCCTACAATGAGCAGTTCTTC
TRBV2	TRBJ2-5	15	.	.	CASSPLGHVQETQYF	TGTGCCAGCAGTCCTCTCGGACACGTCCAAGAGACCCAGTACTTC
TRBV7-2	TRBJ1-2	13	TRBD1	.	CASSSQGDYGYTF	TGTGCCAGCAGCTCCCAGGGGGACTATGGCTACACCTTC
TRBV6-6	TRBJ1-2	12	.	.	CASSSRQSDYTF	TGTGCCAGCAGTTCCCGACAGTCTGATTACACCTTC
TRBV7-2	TRBJ2-5	11	.	.	CASSLGGTQYF	TGTGCCAGCAGCTTGGGCGGGACCCAGTACTTC
TRBV7-2	TRBJ1-6	14	.	.	CASSLVIGNPPLHF	TGTGCCAGCAGCTTAGTCATAGGGAATCCACCCCTCCACTTT
TRBV15	TRBJ1-1	15	.	.	CATSRDGHTNTEAFF	TGTGCCACCAGCAGAGATGGGCATACGAACACTGAAGCTTTCTTT
TRBV7-6	TRBJ2-2	16	TRBD2	.	CASSLLGGGGTGELFF	TGTGCCAGCAGCTTACTCGGGGGGGGCGGCACCGGGGAGCTGTTTTTT
TRBV28	TRBJ1-1	11	.	.	CASTVNTEAFF	TGTGCCAGCACGGTGAACACTGAAGCTTTCTTT
TRBV5-4	TRBJ1-4	17	.	.	CASSLEGGSATNEKLFF	TGTGCCAGCAGCTTGGAGGGGGGCTCTGCAACTAATGAAAAACTGTTTTTT
TRBV6-4	TRBJ2-3	14	.	.	CASSVTRDTDTQYF	TGTGCCAGCAGTGTGACCAGGGACACAGATACGCAGTATTTT
TRBV14	TRBJ2-1	16	TRBD2	.	CASSHIWEGSYNEQFF	TGTGCCAGCAGCCATATTTGGGAGGGGTCCTACAATGAGCAGTTCTTC
TRBV2	TRBJ2-3	16	TRBD2	once	CASSSTSGGDSDTQYF	TGTGCCAGCAGTTCGACTAGCGGGGGGGACTCAGATACGCAGTATTTT
TRBV2	TRBJ2-2	15	.	.	CASSEGTAYTGELFF	TGTGCCAGCAGTGAAGGAACGGCCTACACCGGGGAGCTGTTTTTT
TRBV6-6	TRBJ1-5	13	TRBD1	few	CASTGQGSQPQHF	TGTGCCAGCACCGGACAGGGGAGCCAGCCCCAGCATTTT
TRBV6-5	TRBJ1-1	15	.	.	CASSSTLGRNTEAFF	TGTGCCAGCAGCTCGACCCTGGGGAGGAACACTGAAGCTTTCTTT
TRBV7-2	TRBJ2-7	13	.	.	CASSTRDSYEQYF	TGTGCCAGCAGCACCAGGGACTCCTACGAGCAGTACTTC
TRBV5-8	TRBJ1-5	14	.	.	CASSLEHRNQPQHF	TGTGCCAGCAGCTTGGAACACCGGAATCAGCCCCAGCATTTT
TRBV2	TRBJ1-2	17	TRBD1	few	CASSQEVLGQGSAGYTF	TGTGCCAGCAGCCAAGAGGTTTTAGGACAGGGGTCTGCTGGCTACACCTTC
TRBV28	TRBJ1-2	13	.	.	CASSLSSRYGYTF	TGTGCCAGCAGTTTAAGCAGTCGCTATGGCTACACCTTC
TRBV15	TRBJ1-3	14	.	.	CATSREGSGNTIYF	TGTGCCACCAGCAGGGAAGGGTCTGGAAACACCATATATTTT
TRBV5-1	TRBJ2-3	15	.	.	CASRRGITSTDTQYF	TGCGCCAGCAGACGGGGTATCACTAGCACAGATACGCAGTATTTT
TRBV15	TRBJ2-7	16	TRBD1	.	CATSIVWGDREYEQYF	TGTGCCACCAGCATTGTATGGGGGGACAGGGAATACGAGCAGTACTTC